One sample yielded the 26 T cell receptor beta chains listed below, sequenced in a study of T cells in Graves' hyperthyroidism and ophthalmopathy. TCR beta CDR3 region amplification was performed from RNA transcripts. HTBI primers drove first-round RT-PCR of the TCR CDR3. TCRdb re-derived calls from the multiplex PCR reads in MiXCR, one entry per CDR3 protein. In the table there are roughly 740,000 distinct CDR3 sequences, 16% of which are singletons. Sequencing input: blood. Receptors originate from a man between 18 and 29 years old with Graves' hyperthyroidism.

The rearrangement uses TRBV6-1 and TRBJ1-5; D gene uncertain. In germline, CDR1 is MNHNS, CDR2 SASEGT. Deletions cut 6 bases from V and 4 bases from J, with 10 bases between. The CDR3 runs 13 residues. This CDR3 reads CASRTVVNQPQHF. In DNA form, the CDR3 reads TGTGCCAGCAGAACGGTCGTTAATCAGCCCCAGCATTTT.

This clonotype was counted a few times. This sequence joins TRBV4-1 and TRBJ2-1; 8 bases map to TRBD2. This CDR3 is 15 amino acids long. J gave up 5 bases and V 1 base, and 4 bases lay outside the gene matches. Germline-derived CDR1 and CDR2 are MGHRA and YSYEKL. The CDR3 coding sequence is TGCGCCAGCAGCCAAGGCAGCGGGAGCGACAATGAGCAGTTCTTC. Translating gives CASSQGSGSDNEQFF.

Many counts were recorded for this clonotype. CDR3 region: CASSPRLAGTYEQYF. CDR3 sequence (DNA): TGTGCCAGCTCACCAAGGCTAGCGGGCACCTACGAGCAGTACTTC. V is TRBV18 and J is TRBJ2-7; 8 bases match TRBD2. Germline V gene sequence: CDR1 KGHSH, CDR2 LQKENI. V shed 2 bases, J shed 2 bases, and the junction held 5 bases outside the gene matches. The CDR3 contains 15 residues.

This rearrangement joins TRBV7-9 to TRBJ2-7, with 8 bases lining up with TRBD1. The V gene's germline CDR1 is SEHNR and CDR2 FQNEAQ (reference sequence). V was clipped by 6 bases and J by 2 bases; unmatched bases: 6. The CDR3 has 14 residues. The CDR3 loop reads CASSSTDRAYEQYF. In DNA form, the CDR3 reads TGTGCCAGCAGTTCAACGGACAGGGCCTACGAGCAGTACTTC.

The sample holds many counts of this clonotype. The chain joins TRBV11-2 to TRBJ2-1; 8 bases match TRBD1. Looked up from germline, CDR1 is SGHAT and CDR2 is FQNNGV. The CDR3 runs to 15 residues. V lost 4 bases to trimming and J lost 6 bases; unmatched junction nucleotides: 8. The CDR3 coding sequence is TGTGCCAGCAGCTACCCAGGGGGCGCAGGCAATGAGCAGTTCTTC. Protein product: CASSYPGGAGNEQFF. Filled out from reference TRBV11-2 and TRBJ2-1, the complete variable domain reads EAGVAQSPRYKIIEKRQSVAFWCNPISGHATLYWYQQILGQGPKLLIQFQNNGVVDDSQLPKDRFSAERLKGVDSTLKIQPAKLEDSAVYLCASSYPGGAGNEQFFGPGTRLTVL.

The CDR3 loop is CSARPFRGISGNTIYF. As DNA, the CDR3 is TGCAGTGCTAGGCCTTTTCGGGGCATCTCTGGAAACACCATATATTTT. The chain combines TRBV20-1 with TRBJ1-3, with a possible D match to TRBD1 (5 bases). Trimming shortened V by 3 bases and J by 0 bases, and 15 bases separated the two germline ends. Germline CDR1 DFQATT, CDR2 SNEGSKA (reference sequence). The CDR3 is 16 residues long.

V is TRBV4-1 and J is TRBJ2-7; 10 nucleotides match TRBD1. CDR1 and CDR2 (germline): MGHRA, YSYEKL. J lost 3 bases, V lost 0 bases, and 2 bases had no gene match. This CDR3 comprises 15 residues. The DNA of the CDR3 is TGCGCCAGCAGCCAAGATAGGACAGGGGGCTACGAGCAGTACTTC. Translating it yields CASSQDRTGGYEQYF.

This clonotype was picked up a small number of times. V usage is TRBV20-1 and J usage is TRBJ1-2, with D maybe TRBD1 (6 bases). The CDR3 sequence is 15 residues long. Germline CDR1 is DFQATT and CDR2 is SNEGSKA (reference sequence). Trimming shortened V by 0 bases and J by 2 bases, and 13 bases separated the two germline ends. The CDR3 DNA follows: TGCAGTGCTAGAGATCTCGCAGGGGAGAACTATGGCTACACCTTC. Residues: CSARDLAGENYGYTF.

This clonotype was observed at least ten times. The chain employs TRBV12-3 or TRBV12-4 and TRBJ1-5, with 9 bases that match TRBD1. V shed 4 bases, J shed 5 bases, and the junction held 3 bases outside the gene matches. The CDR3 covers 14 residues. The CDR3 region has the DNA TGTGCCAGCAGTTGGGGACAGGGAGATCAGCCCCAGCATTTT. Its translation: CASSWGQGDQPQHF.

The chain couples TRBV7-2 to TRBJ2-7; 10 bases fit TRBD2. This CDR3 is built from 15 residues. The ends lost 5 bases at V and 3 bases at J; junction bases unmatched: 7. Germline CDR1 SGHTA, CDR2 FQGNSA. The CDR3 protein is CASSPPLAGVYEQYF. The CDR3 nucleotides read TGTGCCAGCAGCCCCCCGCTAGCGGGGGTCTACGAGCAGTACTTC.

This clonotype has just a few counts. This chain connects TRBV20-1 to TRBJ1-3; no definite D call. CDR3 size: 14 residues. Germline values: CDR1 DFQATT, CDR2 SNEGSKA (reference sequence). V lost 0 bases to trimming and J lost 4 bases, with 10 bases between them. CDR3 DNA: TGCAGTGCTAGAGACATGGGGTGGGGAAACACCATATATTTT. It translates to CSARDMGWGNTIYF.

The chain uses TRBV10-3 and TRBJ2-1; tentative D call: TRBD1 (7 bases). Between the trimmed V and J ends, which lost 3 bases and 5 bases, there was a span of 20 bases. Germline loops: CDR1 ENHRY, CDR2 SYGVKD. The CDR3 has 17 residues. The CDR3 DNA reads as TGTGCCATCAGTGATCCTCGTAGGGGGCTAGCGAACAATGAGCAGTTCTTC. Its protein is CAISDPRRGLANNEQFF.

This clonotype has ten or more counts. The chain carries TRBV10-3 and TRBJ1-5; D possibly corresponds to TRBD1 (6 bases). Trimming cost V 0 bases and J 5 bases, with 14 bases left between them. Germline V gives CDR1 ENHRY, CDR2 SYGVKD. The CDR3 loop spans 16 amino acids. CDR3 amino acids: CAISESGAQGYQPQHF. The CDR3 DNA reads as TGTGCCATCAGTGAGTCTGGGGCACAGGGCTATCAGCCCCAGCATTTT.

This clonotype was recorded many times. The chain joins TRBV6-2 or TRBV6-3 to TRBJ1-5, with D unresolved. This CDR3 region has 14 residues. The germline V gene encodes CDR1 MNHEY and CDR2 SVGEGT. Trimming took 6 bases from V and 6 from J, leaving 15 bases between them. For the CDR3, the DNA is TGTGCCAGCAGGTCGGGAGGGTTACTTCAGCCCCAGCATTTT. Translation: CASRSGGLLQPQHF.

The CDR3 sequence: CASSLTAGGGGYTF. The DNA for the CDR3 is TGTGCCAGCAGCTTAACGGCAGGGGGCGGTGGCTACACCTTC. The chain couples TRBV7-9 to TRBJ1-2; the match to TRBD1 covers 8 bases. The germline V gene encodes CDR1 SEHNR and CDR2 FQNEAQ (reference sequence). Trimming removed 2 bases from V and 7 bases from J; junction bases left unmatched: 6. The CDR3 loop spans 14 amino acids.

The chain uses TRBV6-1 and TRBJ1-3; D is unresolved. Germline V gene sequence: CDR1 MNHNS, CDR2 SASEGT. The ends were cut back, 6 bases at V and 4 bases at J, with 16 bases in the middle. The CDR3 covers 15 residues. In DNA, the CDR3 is TGTGCCAGCAGCTTAGAGACCGGCGCGGGAAACACCATATATTTT. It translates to CASSLETGAGNTIYF.

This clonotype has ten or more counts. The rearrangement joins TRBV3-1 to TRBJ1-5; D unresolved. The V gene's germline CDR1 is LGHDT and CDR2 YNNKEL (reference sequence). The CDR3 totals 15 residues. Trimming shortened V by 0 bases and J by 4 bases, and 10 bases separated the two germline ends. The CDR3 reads CASSQDLKGNQPQHF. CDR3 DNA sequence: TGTGCCAGCAGCCAAGATCTCAAAGGGAATCAGCCCCAGCATTTT. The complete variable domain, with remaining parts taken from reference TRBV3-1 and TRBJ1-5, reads DTAVSQTPKYLVTQMGNDKSIKCEQNLGHDTMYWYKQDSKKFLKIMFSYNNKELIINETVPNRFSPKSPDKAHLNLHINSLELGDSAVYFCASSQDLKGNQPQHFGDGTRLSIL.

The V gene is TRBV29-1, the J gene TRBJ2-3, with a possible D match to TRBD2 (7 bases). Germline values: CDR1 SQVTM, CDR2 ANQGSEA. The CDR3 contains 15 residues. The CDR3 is CGAEGGHRGTDTQYF. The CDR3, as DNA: TGCGGCGCTGAGGGGGGGCATCGAGGCACAGATACGCAGTATTTT.

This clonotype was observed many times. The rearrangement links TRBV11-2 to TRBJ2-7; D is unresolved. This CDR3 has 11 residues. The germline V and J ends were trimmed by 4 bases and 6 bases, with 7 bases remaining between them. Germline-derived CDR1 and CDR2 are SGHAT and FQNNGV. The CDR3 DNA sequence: TGTGCCAGCAGCTCCTTTCCCGAGCAGTACTTC. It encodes CASSSFPEQYF.

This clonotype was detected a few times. The CDR3 DNA reads as TGCAGTGCGCCCAAGGCTATTGAAGCTTTCTTT. Translation gives CSAPKAIEAFF. This chain connects TRBV20-1 to TRBJ1-1, with no clear D. The CDR3 is 11 amino acids. CDR1 is DFQATT, CDR2 SNEGSKA, per germline (reference sequence). V was cut by 6 bases and J by 7 bases, with 12 bases left in between.

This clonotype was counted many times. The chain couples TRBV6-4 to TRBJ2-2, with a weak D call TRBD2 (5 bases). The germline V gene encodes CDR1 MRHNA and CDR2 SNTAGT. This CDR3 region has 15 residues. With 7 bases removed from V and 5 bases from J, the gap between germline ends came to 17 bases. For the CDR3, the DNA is TGTGCCAGCAAAAATCTAGCTGGTGGGACCGGGGAGCTGTTTTTT. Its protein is CASKNLAGGTGELFF.

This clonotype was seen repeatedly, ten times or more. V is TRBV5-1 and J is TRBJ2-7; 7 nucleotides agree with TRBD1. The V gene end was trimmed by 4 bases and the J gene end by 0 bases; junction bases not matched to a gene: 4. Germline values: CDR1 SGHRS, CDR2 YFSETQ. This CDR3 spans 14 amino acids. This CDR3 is CASSRQGASYEQYF. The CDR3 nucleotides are TGCGCCAGCAGCCGACAGGGAGCCTCCTACGAGCAGTACTTC.

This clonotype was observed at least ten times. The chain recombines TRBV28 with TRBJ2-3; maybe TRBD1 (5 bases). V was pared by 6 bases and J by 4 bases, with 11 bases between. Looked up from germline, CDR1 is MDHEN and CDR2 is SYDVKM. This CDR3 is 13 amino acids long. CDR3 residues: CASRAGYPDTQYF. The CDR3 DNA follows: TGTGCCAGCAGGGCAGGGTACCCAGATACGCAGTATTTT.

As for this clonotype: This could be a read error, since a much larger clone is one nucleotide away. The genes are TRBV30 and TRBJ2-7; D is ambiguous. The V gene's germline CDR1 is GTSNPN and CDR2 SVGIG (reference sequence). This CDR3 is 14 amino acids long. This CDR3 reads CAWSVPGGPYEHYF. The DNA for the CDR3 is TGTGCCTGGAGTGTACCCGGCGGACCCTACGAGCACTACTTC.

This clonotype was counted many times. CDR3 protein: CATSDRNGYEQYF. CDR3 bases: TGTGCCACCAGTGATCGAAACGGCTACGAGCAGTACTTC. The V gene is TRBV24-1, the J gene TRBJ2-7; D call uncertain. This CDR3 has 13 residues. The germline V gene encodes CDR1 KGHDR and CDR2 SFDVKD. The V and J ends lost 3 bases and 3 bases respectively, with 8 bases between them.

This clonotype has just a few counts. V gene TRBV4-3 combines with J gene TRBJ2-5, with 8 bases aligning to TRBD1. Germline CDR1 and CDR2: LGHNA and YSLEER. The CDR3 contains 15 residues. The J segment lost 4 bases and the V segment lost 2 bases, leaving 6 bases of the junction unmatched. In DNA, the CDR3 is TGCGCCAGCAGCCAAAGCCCCGGGACAGGAGAGACCCAGTACTTC. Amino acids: CASSQSPGTGETQYF.